This is a list of T cell receptor beta chains from one sample in a study of kidney transplant recipient with SARS-CoV-2 infection. MiXCR, applied by TCRdb to the reads, yields one record per CDR3 protein. The sample has about 250,000 distinct CDR3 sequences, 29% seen once. The specimen was a blood sample, collected at baseline and on roughly day 120 from a kidney transplant recipient. The origin of the receptors is a young adult male patient who had COVID-19 and was a kidney transplant recipient. Some T cells may possibly be graft donor cells. Each CDR3 is given with its conserved first and last residue. D genes are given only for firm matches. Size is stated for part of the rows, as once, few or many counts, or as a class when the clone is expanded.

TRBV3-1	17	TRBJ1-2	.	.	CASSVCFTLRRTYGYTF	TGTGCCAGCAGCGTGTGTTTCACCCTTCGAAGGACCTATGGCTACACCTTC
TRBV5-1	14	TRBJ1-4	.	many	CASSLAGRNEKLFF	TGCGCCAGCAGCTTGGCAGGGAGAAATGAAAAACTGTTTTTT
TRBV12-5	17	TRBJ2-3	.	many	CASGLVLRGDGTDTQYF	TGTGCTAGTGGTTTGGTACTAAGAGGGGATGGCACAGATACGCAGTATTTT
TRBV27	15	TRBJ2-1	TRBD1	many	CASSELQGSYNEQFF	TGTGCCAGCAGTGAACTACAGGGGTCCTACAATGAGCAGTTCTTC
TRBV3-2	12	TRBJ2-7	.	many	CATGRVGYEQYF	TGTGCCACAGGACGGGTGGGTTACGAGCAGTACTTC
TRBV19	17	TRBJ1-2	.	.	CATSPGQTNRKTYGYTF	TGTGCCACTAGTCCTGGGCAGACAAATCGAAAGACCTATGGCTACACCTTC
TRBV5-1	15	TRBJ2-7	TRBD2	many	CASSVTSGRAGEQYF	TGCGCCAGCAGCGTGACTAGCGGGAGGGCGGGCGAGCAGTACTTC
TRBV7-7	17	TRBJ1-2	.	many	CASSKLRKCRKTYGYTF	TGTGCCAGCAGCAAATTACGTAAGTGCCGAAAGACCTATGGCTACACCTTC
TRBV5-1	18	TRBJ2-2	TRBD2	.	CASSPVPTSGGNTGELFF	TGCGCCAGCAGCCCCGTGCCAACTAGCGGGGGTAACACCGGGGAGCTGTTTTTT
TRBV7-2	16	TRBJ2-5	.	.	CASSLAVTPATETQYF	TGTGCCAGCAGCTTAGCGGTGACCCCCGCAACGGAGACCCAGTACTTC
TRBV11-2	13	TRBJ2-1	.	many	CASSLKLNNEQFF	TGTGCCAGCAGCTTGAAGTTGAACAATGAGCAGTTCTTC
TRBV5-3	16	TRBJ1-2	.	many	CARQRLVVRKTYGYTF	TGTGCCAGACAGCGTCTAGTGGTGAGAAAGACCTATGGCTACACCTTC
TRBV2	14	TRBJ1-1	.	many	CASTRMKMGTEAFF	TGTGCCAGCACCCGAATGAAAATGGGGACTGAAGCTTTCTTT
TRBV27	13	TRBJ2-7	.	many	CASSLWDTGEQYF	TGTGCCAGCAGTTTATGGGACACAGGCGAGCAGTACTTC
TRBV3-1	17	TRBJ1-1	.	many	CASSRSFPISIRTEAFF	TGTGCCAGCAGCCGCAGTTTTCCCATTTCAATTCGCACTGAAGCTTTCTTT
TRBV2	14	TRBJ2-5	TRBD1	many	CASSPGQGVGEQYF	TGTGCCAGCAGCCCGGGACAGGGAGTAGGGGAGCAGTACTTC
TRBV28	16	TRBJ1-3	TRBD1	many	CASSLRQGISGNTIYF	TGTGCCAGCAGCCTCCGACAGGGGATATCTGGAAACACCATATATTTT
TRBV8-2	16	TRBJ1-2	.	.	CGSTSCDSRKIYGHTF	TGTGGCAGTACCAGTTGTGATAGCCGAAAGATCTATGGCCACACCTTC
TRBV5-1	15	TRBJ2-2	.	many	CASSLGAANTGELFF	TGTGCCAGCAGTTTAGGGGCCGCGAACACCGGGGAGCTGTTTTTT
TRBV3-1	17	TRBJ1-1	.	many	CASSTRAPISIRTEAFF	TGTGCCAGCAGCACGCGAGCTCCCATTTCAATTCGCACTGAAGCTTTCTTT
TRBV28	14	TRBJ1-2	TRBD1	many	CASSLRGGDYGYTF	TGTGCCAGCAGTTTAAGAGGGGGCGACTATGGCTACACCTTC
TRBV11-2	16	TRBJ1-4	.	.	CASGATARGGGEKLFF	TGCGCCAGCGGCGCCACCGCGAGGGGGGGGGGTGAAAAACTGTTTTTT
TRBV3-1	17	TRBJ1-1	.	many	CASSGWSPISIRTEAFF	TGTGCCAGCAGCGGATGGAGTCCCATTTCAATTCGCACTGAAGCTTTCTTT
TRBV3-1	17	TRBJ1-1	.	many	CASSQHYPISIRTEAFF	TGTGCCAGCAGCCAGCATTATCCCATTTCAATTCGCACTGAAGCTTTCTTT
TRBV24-1	17	TRBJ1-2	.	many	CATSRFISTRKTYGYTF	TGTGCCACCAGTAGATTCATTAGTACCAGAAAGACCTATGGCTACACCTTC
TRBV6-1	13	TRBJ2-3	.	few	CASSELDLPGEYF	TGTGCCAGCAGTGAATTGGACCTCCCAGGGGAGTATTTT
TRBV25-1	17	TRBJ1-2	.	many	CASSGLGELGKTYGYTF	TGTGCCAGCAGTGGTCTGGGAGAACTGGGAAAGACCTATGGCTACACCTTC
TRBV6-5	12	TRBJ1-1	.	many	CASSYHGAEAFF	TGTGCCAGCAGTTATCACGGAGCGGAAGCTTTCTTT
TRBV24-1	12	TRBJ1-1	TRBD1	many	CATQGADTEAFF	TGTGCCACCCAGGGGGCGGATACTGAAGCTTTCTTT
TRBV12-3/TRBV12-4	12	TRBJ1-1	.	.	CASSPQGAETFF	TGTGCCAGCAGCCCCCAGGGTGCTGAAACTTTCTTT
TRBV3-1	17	TRBJ2-5	.	many	CASSGACPISFSETQYF	TGTGCCAGCAGCGGTGCCTGTCCCATTTCTTTCTCTGAGACCCAGTACTTC
TRBV27	17	TRBJ2-7	TRBD2	many	CASSRTSGRLGSYEQYF	TGTGCCAGCAGTCGGACTAGCGGGAGACTGGGCTCCTACGAGCAGTACTTC
TRBV2	11	TRBJ2-7	TRBD2	many	CASTGGYEQYF	TGTGCCAGCACGGGAGGGTACGAGCAGTACTTC
TRBV12-3/TRBV12-4	12	TRBJ1-2	.	.	CTSSFPRHGHTF	TGTACCAGCAGTTTCCCCCGGCATGGCCACACCTTC
TRBV6-9	17	TRBJ1-2	.	many	CASSYSAPYGKTYGYTF	TGTGCCAGCAGTTACAGCGCGCCTTACGGAAAGACCTATGGCTACACCTTC
TRBV19	14	TRBJ1-2	TRBD1	many	CASSSGTGQHGYTF	TGTGCCAGTAGTAGCGGGACAGGACAGCATGGCTACACCTTC
TRBV4-3	17	TRBJ1-2	.	many	CASSLNVGRRKTYGYTF	TGCGCCAGCAGCCTCAACGTAGGACGTCGAAAGACCTATGGCTACACCTTC
TRBV2	17	TRBJ2-1	TRBD2	.	CAGFSRLAGATSNEQFF	TGTGCCGGCTTTTCCCGACTAGCGGGAGCCACTTCAAATGAGCAGTTCTTC
TRBV5-6	14	TRBJ1-6	TRBD1	few	CASSGDRANSPLHF	TGTGCCAGCAGCGGAGACAGGGCTAATTCACCCCTCCACTTT
TRBV11-3	17	TRBJ1-1	.	few	CASSLGRTGAGNTEAFF	TGTGCCAGCAGCCTTGGTCGTACAGGCGCCGGGAACACTGAAGCTTTCTTT
TRBV6-1	15	TRBJ2-1	TRBD2	.	CASSKGLVIYNERFF	TGTGCCAGCAGTAAGGGACTAGTGATCTACAATGAGCGGTTCTTC
TRBV20-1	14	TRBJ2-7	TRBD2	many	CSAATSGEPYEQYF	TGCAGTGCCGCGACTAGCGGGGAACCCTACGAGCAGTACTTC
TRBV28	15	TRBJ2-6	TRBD1	many	CASSGDRAGANVLTF	TGTGCCAGCAGCGGAGACAGGGCTGGGGCCAACGTCCTGACTTTC
TRBV9	16	TRBJ1-6	.	many	CASSVGGNSYNSPLHF	TGTGCCAGCAGCGTAGGGGGGAACTCCTATAATTCACCCCTCCACTTT
TRBV29-1	16	TRBJ2-6	.	.	CSVADITTSGANVLTF	TGCAGCGTTGCGGACATTACCACCTCTGGGGCCAACGTCCTGACTTTC
TRBV4-1	14	TRBJ2-5	.	few	CASSQLVQGETQYF	TGCGCCAGCAGCCAACTAGTCCAGGGAGAGACCCAGTACTTC
TRBV28	16	TRBJ2-5	.	many	CASSFLPGQRQETQYF	TGTGCCAGCAGTTTCTTACCGGGACAACGCCAAGAGACCCAGTACTTC
TRBV9	16	TRBJ1-2	.	many	CASHLSYSRKTYGYTF	TGTGCCAGCCACCTATCGTACTCAAGAAAGACCTATGGCTACACCTTC
TRBV20-1	15	TRBJ1-4	TRBD1	.	CSARQGGKLNEKLFF	TGCAGTGCTAGACAGGGGGGAAAACTCAATGAAAAACTGTTTTTT
TRBV10-1	17	TRBJ1-2	.	many	CASSVFSRSRKTYGYTF	TGCGCCAGCAGTGTTTTCTCAAGATCGCGAAAGACCTATGGCTACACCTTC
TRBV5-4	16	TRBJ1-2	.	.	CASKGYVPGKTYGYTF	TGTGCCAGCAAAGGATACGTACCAGGAAAGACCTATGGCTACACCTTC
TRBV19	15	TRBJ2-7	.	many	CASSTRDRGGREQYF	TGTGCCAGTAGTACTCGGGACCGAGGAGGGCGCGAGCAGTACTTC